Shown below are 15 T cell receptor beta chains from a single sample sequenced in a study of T-cell reconstitution after alpha-beta-depleted transplantation in children. TCRbeta library preparation incorporated unique molecular identifiers. Each CDR3 protein gets one entry after TCRdb re-called the PCR reads with MiXCR. This table has hundreds of thousands of distinct CDR3 sequences, around 7.8% appearing once. The material was PBMCs, mostly from graft donor cells, obtained 180 days after TCRalphabeta/CD19-depleted stem cell transplant. These receptors were taken from a male patient between 10 and 17 years old who had a stem cell transplant for acute lymphoblastic leukemia, so the T cells may come from the graft donor.

There are many counts of this clonotype. The genes are TRBV7-2 and TRBJ2-1, with unresolved D. Germline values: CDR1 SGHTA, CDR2 FQGNSA. The CDR3 extends over 16 amino acids. The V gene lost 3 bases and the J gene lost 7 bases, with 19 bases spanning the gap. The CDR3 region is CASSLGFKTPQNEQFF. The CDR3 nucleotides are TGTGCCAGCAGCTTGGGCTTCAAGACTCCCCAGAATGAGCAGTTCTTC.

This clonotype was observed many times. The chain recombines TRBV28 with TRBJ2-1; TRBD2 matches at 13 bases. In germline, CDR1 is MDHEN, CDR2 SYDVKM. This CDR3 spans 17 amino acids. J lost 4 bases, V lost 2 bases, and 5 bases had no gene match. The chain's CDR3 is CASSLGGTSGVYNEQFF. CDR3 sequence (DNA): TGTGCCAGCAGTTTAGGCGGGACTAGCGGGGTGTACAATGAGCAGTTCTTC.

This clonotype was found many times. The rearrangement links TRBV12-3 or TRBV12-4 to TRBJ2-3; 12 positions agree with TRBD2. The CDR3 runs 16 residues. The V gene end was trimmed by 5 bases and the J gene end by 4 bases; junction bases not matched to a gene: 7. CDR3 in DNA: TGTGCCAGCAGTCCGTCTAGCGGGGGGGGGGCAGATACGCAGTATTTT. As protein: CASSPSSGGGADTQYF.

V is TRBV14 and J is TRBJ2-7; 11 nucleotides line up with TRBD2. V lost 3 bases and J lost 3; bases outside the gene matches: 4. The CDR3 spans 15 residues. Germline-derived CDR1 and CDR2 are SGHDN and FVKESK. For the CDR3, the DNA is TGTGCCAGCAGCCATTCTAGCGGGGGGTTCTACGAGCAGTACTTC. It encodes CASSHSSGGFYEQYF.

This clonotype was observed many times. This chain connects TRBV7-7 to TRBJ2-3; D is unresolved. There are 12 residues in the CDR3. The germline V gene encodes CDR1 SSHAT and CDR2 FNYEAQ (reference sequence). DNA for the CDR3: TGTGCTCCCCAATCTCTCACAGATACGCAGTATTTT. Translation gives CAPQSLTDTQYF.

This clonotype was seen at least ten times. The V call is TRBV24-1, the J call TRBJ2-5, with no clear D. Trimming took off 4 bases at V and 5 bases at J, with 13 bases between the two ends. The CDR3 totals 14 residues. The V gene's germline CDR1 is KGHDR and CDR2 SFDVKD. In DNA form, the CDR3 reads TGTGCCACCAGTGACACGGTCCTAGTGGAGACCCAGTACTTC. This encodes CATSDTVLVETQYF.

This clonotype was seen repeatedly, ten times or more. The V and J genes are TRBV28 and TRBJ1-2, with D unclear. The V end was cut by 4 bases, the J end by 5 bases, with 8 bases between. The CDR3 has 12 amino acids. Germline V gene lookup returns CDR1 MDHEN and CDR2 SYDVKM. CDR3 region: CASSSSVYGYTF. As DNA, the CDR3 is TGTGCCAGCAGTTCCAGCGTTTATGGCTACACCTTC.

At least ten counts were recorded for this clonotype. The chain combines TRBV12-3 or TRBV12-4 with TRBJ1-5; D unclear. V lost 2 bases, J lost 5 bases, and 10 bases lay in between. The CDR3 totals 14 residues. CDR3 DNA: TGTGCCAGCAGTTTAAGGTCGCAGTATCAGCCCCAGCATTTT. It codes for CASSLRSQYQPQHF.

This clonotype has at least ten counts. The chain recombines TRBV5-1 with TRBJ2-1; 8 bases fit TRBD2. The CDR3 length is 15 residues. CDR1 and CDR2 (germline): SGHRS, YFSETQ. The V and J ends lost 0 bases and 3 bases, in that order; junction bases with no gene match: 2. The CDR3 spells CASSLGRGGYNEQFF. In DNA form, the CDR3 reads TGCGCCAGCAGCTTGGGACGGGGGGGCTACAATGAGCAGTTCTTC.

This clonotype was counted many times. V is TRBV9 and J is TRBJ1-2; D not certain. Trimming cost V 1 base and J 2 bases, with 18 bases left between them. The CDR3 length is 17 residues. CDR1 and CDR2 (germline): SGDLS, YYNGEE. The CDR3 is CASSVHGGTVLNYGYTF. The DNA for the CDR3 is TGTGCCAGCAGCGTACATGGAGGTACAGTTCTCAACTATGGCTACACCTTC.

This clonotype was counted many times. The chain links TRBV29-1 to TRBJ1-3; maybe TRBD1 (5 bases). The germline V gene has CDR1 SQVTM and CDR2 ANQGSEA. Between the trimmed V and J ends, which lost 0 bases and 0 bases, there was a span of 15 bases. CDR3 length: 17 amino acids. CDR3 in DNA: TGCAGCGTTGAAGATCGAGGAGACAGTCGCTCTGGAAACACCATATATTTT. Its protein product is CSVEDRGDSRSGNTIYF.

This clonotype was detected many times. The chain employs TRBV12-3 or TRBV12-4 and TRBJ2-5, with 9 nucleotides matching TRBD2. Trimming took 3 bases from V and 3 from J; bases not matched to a gene: 8. This CDR3 spans 16 amino acids. Written as DNA, the CDR3 is TGTGCCAGCAGTTTCGCTCAGCTAGCGGGAAAAGAGACCCAGTACTTC. Protein product: CASSFAQLAGKETQYF.

This clonotype was counted at least ten times. V and J are TRBV9 and TRBJ2-1, with D possibly being TRBD1 (6 bases). CDR3 length: 16 amino acids. Trimming cost V 0 bases and J 2 bases, with 12 bases left between them. CDR1 is SGDLS and CDR2 is YYNGEE in the germline V gene. In DNA, the CDR3 is TGTGCCAGCAGCGTAGCTGGGGGCCCGGCCTACAATGAGCAGTTCTTC. Protein sequence: CASSVAGGPAYNEQFF.

This clonotype appeared many times. This chain links TRBV7-9 with TRBJ2-5, with D tentatively TRBD2 (6 bases). V lost 6 bases to trimming and J lost 4 bases, with 15 bases between them. Per germline, CDR1 SEHNR and CDR2 FQNEAQ (reference sequence). This CDR3 has 14 residues. The DNA of the CDR3 is TGTGCCAGCAGTTTTCTTAGGAGGGGAGAGACCCAGTACTTC. It specifies CASSFLRRGETQYF.

This clonotype showed up just once. The chain joins TRBV29-1 to TRBJ2-1; D is possibly TRBD2 (6 bases). The V end lost 4 bases, the J end lost 0 bases, and 13 bases lay between the germline ends. Germline-derived CDR1 and CDR2 are SQVTM and ANQGSEA. The CDR3 sequence is 15 residues long. The CDR3 loop is CSVAGTDSSYNEQFF. In nucleotides, the CDR3 is TGCAGCGTTGCGGGGACTGATAGCTCCTACAATGAGCAGTTCTTC.